This TCR beta chain stems from a study of neurological immune-mediated disorders. The study, taken as a whole, reports: The study found the most TCR clonal expansion in HTLV-1-associated myelopathy and the least in multiple sclerosis, below healthy controls.

For sorted libraries, the input was about a million CD4+ or CD8+ T cells. This clonotype was seen many times. The antigen remains unidentified. CDR1 and CDR2 from the germline V gene are DFQATT and SNEGSKA (reference sequence). The CDR3 length is 16 residues. Deletions cut 0 bases from V and 0 bases from J, with 12 bases between. Synthesis of cDNA was carried out by template-switch 5'RACE. The reaction used 10-nucleotide random UMIs. TCRdb ran MiXCR on the 5' RACE reads and lists one entry per CDR3 protein. The table shows roughly 52,000 distinct CDR3 sequences, with approximately 6.2% occurring only once.

Sequenced: CD4+ T cells from blood. The genes are TRBV20-1 and TRBJ1-3; no reliable D call. The TCR sequence derives from a woman aged 18-35 years with multiple sclerosis. DNA for the CDR3: TGCAGTGCTAGAGATCCACACAGCCCCTCTGGAAACACCATATATTTT. Protein product: CSARDPHSPSGNTIYF.